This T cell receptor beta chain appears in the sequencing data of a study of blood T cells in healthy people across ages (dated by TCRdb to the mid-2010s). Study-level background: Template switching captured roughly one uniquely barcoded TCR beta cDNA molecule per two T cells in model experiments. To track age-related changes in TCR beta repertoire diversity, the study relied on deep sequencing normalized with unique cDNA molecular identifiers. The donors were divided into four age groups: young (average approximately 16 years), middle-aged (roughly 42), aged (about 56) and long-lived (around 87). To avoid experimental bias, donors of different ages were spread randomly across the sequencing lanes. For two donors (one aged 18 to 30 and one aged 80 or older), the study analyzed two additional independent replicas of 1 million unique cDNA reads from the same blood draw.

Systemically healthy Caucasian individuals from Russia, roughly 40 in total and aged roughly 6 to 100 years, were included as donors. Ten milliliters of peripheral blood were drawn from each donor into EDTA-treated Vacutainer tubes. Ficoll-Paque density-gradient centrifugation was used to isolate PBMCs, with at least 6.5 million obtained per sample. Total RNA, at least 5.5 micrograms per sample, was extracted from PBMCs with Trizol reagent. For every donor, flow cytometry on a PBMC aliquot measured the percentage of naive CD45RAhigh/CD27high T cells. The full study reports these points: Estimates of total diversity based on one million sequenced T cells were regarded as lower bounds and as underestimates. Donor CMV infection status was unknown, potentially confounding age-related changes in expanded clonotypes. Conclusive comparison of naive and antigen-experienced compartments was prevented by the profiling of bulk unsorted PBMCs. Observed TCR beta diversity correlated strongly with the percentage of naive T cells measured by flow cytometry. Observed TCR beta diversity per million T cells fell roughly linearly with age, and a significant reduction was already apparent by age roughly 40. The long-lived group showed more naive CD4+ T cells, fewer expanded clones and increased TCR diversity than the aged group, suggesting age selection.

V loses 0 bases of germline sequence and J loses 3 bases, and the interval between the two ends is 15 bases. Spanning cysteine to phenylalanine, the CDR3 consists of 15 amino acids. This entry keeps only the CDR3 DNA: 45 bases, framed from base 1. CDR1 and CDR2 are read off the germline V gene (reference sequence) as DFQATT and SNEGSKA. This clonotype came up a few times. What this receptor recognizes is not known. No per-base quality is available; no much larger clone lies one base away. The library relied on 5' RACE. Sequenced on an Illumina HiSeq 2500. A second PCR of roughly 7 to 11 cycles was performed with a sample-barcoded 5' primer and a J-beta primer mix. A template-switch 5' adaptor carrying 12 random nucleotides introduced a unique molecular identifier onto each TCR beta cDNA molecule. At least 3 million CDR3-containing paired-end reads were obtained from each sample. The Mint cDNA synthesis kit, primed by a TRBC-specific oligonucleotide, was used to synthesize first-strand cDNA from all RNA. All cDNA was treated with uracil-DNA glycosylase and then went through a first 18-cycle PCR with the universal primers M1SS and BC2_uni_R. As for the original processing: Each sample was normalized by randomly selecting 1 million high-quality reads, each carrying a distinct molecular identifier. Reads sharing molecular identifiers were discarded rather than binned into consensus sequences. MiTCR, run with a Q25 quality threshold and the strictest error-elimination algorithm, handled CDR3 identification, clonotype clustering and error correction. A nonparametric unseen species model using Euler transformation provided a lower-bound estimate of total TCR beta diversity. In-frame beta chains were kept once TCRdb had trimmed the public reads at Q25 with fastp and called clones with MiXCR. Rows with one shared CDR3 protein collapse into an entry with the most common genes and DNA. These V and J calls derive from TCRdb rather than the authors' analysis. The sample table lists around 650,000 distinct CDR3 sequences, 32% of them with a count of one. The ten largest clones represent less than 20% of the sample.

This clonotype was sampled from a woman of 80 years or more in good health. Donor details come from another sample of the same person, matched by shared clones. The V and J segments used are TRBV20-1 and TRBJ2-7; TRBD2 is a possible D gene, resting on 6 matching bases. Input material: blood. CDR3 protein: CSARDPSPGGYEQYF. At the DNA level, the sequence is TGCAGTGCTAGAGATCCTAGCCCCGGGGGCTACGAGCAGTACTTC.